This TCR beta chain is drawn from a study of shared clonotypes between healthy human individuals. The authors ran the assay at deep level. Sequenced by immunoSEQ multiplex PCR; TCRdb stores in-frame clones only, minus some. This sample yields about 1.1 million clones, of which approximately 80% are seen a single time; roughly 0.57% belongs to the top ten. CDR1 MGHDK and CDR2 SYGVNS come from the germline V gene. This CDR3 is 16 amino acids long. The trim removed 3 bases at V and 4 bases at J, leaving 8 bases unmatched. The source material was memory CD4+ T cells from PBMCs. The sample's subset: CD45RA-negative fraction. The receptor was derived from a man younger than 35 in good health. Some clones in this sample may be carry-over from other donors' samples. This chain connects TRBV25-1 to TRBJ2-3; the match to TRBD1 covers 9 bases. The CDR3 sequence: CASSDPGTGRADTQYF. Written as DNA, the CDR3 is TGTGCCAGCAGTGACCCCGGGACAGGGAGGGCAGATACGCAGTATTTT.